These 3 T cell receptor beta chains were all obtained from the same sample, sequenced in a study of cytomegalovirus exposure and HLA in healthy donors. Clones were read by immunoSEQ multiplex PCR, and TCRdb kept only the in-frame ones, dropping some. This table has 90,000 or so clones, roughly 85% appearing once. The sequencing sample was made of PBMCs. All receptors come from a man younger than 35 in good health and CMV-seropositive.

V gene TRBV5-1 combines with J gene TRBJ2-2; TRBD1 might be the D (5 bases). CDR1 and CDR2 from the germline V gene are SGHRS and YFSETQ. This CDR3 is built from 15 residues. V gave up 4 bases and J gave up 1 base, with 11 bases separating them. CDR3 in amino acids: CASSPLTENTGELFF. DNA of the CDR3: TGCGCCAGCAGCCCGTTGACAGAGAACACCGGGGAGCTGTTTTTT.

CDR3 bases: TGTGCCAGCAGCCCGCAACAGGGGGCGCAAGGCTACACCTTC. Translated, it gives CASSPQQGAQGYTF. The chain carries TRBV11-3 and TRBJ1-2, with 9 bases fitting TRBD1. With V trimmed by 5 bases and J by 8 bases, 9 bases remained unmatched. CDR1 and CDR2 from the germline V gene are SGHNT and YENEEA. The CDR3 covers 14 residues.

The chain combines TRBV5-1 with TRBJ2-2, with 11 bases aligning to TRBD2. Germline assignment: CDR1 SGHRS and CDR2 YFSETQ. V lost 0 bases to trimming and J lost 6 bases; unmatched junction nucleotides: 10. CDR3 length: 18 residues. The CDR3 DNA reads TGCGCCAGCAGCTTGGATAGTAGCGGGAGGGCCTCGCCCGGGGAGCTGTTTTTT. It is translated as CASSLDSSGRASPGELFF.